The clone carrying this TCR beta chain has just a few counts. The antigen remains unidentified. The sample is drawn from a study of radiotherapy plus CTLA-4 blockade in lung cancer. Findings and caveats of the study: Blood-borne expansion of tumor-derived TCR clones followed radiotherapy plus ipilimumab.

Produced via immunoSEQ multiplex PCR; TCRdb's table is partial and in-frame only. Of approximately 94,000 clones in the sample, around 84% were seen once. The CDR3 consists of 11 residues. CDR1 is MDHEN, CDR2 SYDVKM, per germline. V shed 6 bases and J shed 12 bases, with 12 bases lying between them. Sequencing was performed on peripheral blood, taken from a patient treated with radiotherapy plus ipilimumab. This receptor was taken from a human donor with non-small cell lung cancer that progressed on radiotherapy plus ipilimumab. The chain is built from TRBV28 and TRBJ2-1; D is undetermined. The CDR3 loop is CASRTGVVQFF. The CDR3 bases are TGTGCCAGCAGGACGGGCGTAGTGCAGTTCTTC.